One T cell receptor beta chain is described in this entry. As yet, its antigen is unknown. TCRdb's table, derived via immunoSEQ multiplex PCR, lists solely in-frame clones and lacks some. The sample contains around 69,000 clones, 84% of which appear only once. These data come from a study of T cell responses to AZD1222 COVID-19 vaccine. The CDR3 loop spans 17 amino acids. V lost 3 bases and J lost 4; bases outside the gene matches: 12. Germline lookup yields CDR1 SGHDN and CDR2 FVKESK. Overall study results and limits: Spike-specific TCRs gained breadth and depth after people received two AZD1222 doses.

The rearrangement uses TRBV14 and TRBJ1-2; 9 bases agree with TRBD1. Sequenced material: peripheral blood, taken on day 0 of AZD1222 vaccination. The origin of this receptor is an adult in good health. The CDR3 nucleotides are TGTGCCAGCAGCCACACCCCCCACGGACAGGGGAGCTATGGCTACACCTTC. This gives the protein CASSHTPHGQGSYGYTF.